This TCR beta chain was captured in a study of blood T cell repertoires in COVID-19. Study background: Researchers got acute and convalescent COVID-19 samples from the United States, Italy and Spain. Sources were T cells, B-cell-depleted T cells, or PBMCs; the material itself was cDNA or gDNA.

The V end lost 5 bases, the J end lost 0 bases, and 13 bases lay between the germline ends. Germline CDR1 reads LNHDA; CDR2 reads SQIVND (reference sequence). CDR3 length: 15 residues. In the original processing: Using reference gene primer amplification, nucleated cell counts were estimated. This table comes from immunoSEQ multiplex PCR, and its TCRdb copy is limited to in-frame clones, with some not included. V, J and clone size are those of that table, while D and trimming were read from the DNA. The table has about 240,000 clones, about 79% seen once. Sequencing was performed on peripheral blood. The clonotype originates from a woman older than 75 with acute or convalescent COVID-19. The V gene is TRBV19, the J gene TRBJ1-1; D remains unclear. The CDR3 is CASSPRVTMNTEAFF. The CDR3, as DNA: TGTGCCAGTAGTCCTCGGGTTACCATGAACACTGAAGCTTTCTTT.